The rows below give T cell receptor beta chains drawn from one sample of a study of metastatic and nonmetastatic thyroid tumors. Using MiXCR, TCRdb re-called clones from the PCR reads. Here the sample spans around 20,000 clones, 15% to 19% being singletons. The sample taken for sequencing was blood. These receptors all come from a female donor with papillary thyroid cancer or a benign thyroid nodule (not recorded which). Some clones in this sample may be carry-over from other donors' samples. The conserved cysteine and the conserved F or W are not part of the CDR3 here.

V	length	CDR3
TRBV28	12	ASRRTGGSSPLH
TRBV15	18	ATSTRDLHQGGSSNYGYT
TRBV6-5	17	ASSYSGGGLAGVYNEQF
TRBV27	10	ASRKLGNEQF
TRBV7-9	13	ASSSNRGLQETQY
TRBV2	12	ASSDAAGSNEQF
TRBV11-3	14	ASSSDRGQGVYEQY
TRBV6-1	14	ASTPSQGGFTGELF
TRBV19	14	ASRSLRTSDQETQY
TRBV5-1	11	ASRAVGAYEQY
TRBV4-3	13	ASSPNQGRRDGYT
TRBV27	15	ASSTRGRGSGANVLT
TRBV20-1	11	RAIGGRDTEAF
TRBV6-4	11	ASSEAAGTEAF
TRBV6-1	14	ASSEAFGQNYYGYT
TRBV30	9	AWSRGREQY
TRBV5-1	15	ASSLGWREGRTDTQY
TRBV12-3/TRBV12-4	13	ASSFVLAGTGELF
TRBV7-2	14	ASSFRVGQDTDTQY
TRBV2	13	ASSEDRDRGGWQF
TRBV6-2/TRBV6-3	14	ASSYSTGGDRYEQY
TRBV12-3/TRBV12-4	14	ASTLGRFGSTGELF
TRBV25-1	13	ASRGAGQGYNEQF
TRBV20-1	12	SAPDRLNTGELF
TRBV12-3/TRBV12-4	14	ASRGLGQGGQETQY
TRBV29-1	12	SDLGASSYNEQF
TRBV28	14	ASSPARGAGDREAF
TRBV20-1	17	SARDIFLTSGRGSNEQF
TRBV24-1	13	ATSDSGGFYNEQF
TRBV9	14	ASSVARGTRDYEQY
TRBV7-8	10	ASSLVNQPQH
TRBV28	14	ASSSSTAGSSYEQY
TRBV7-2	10	ASSFVRSTRF
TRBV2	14	ASRILSGRGGNEQF
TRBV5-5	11	ASSLMSNQPQH
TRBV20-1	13	SARDLSRNTGELF
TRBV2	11	ASSERPRETQY
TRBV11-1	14	ASRADPGMVNTEAF
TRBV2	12	ASREPATNEKLF
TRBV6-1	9	ASTSWLGYT
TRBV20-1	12	SAVARSIGNEQF
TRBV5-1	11	ASSLDGFYEQY
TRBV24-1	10	ATSDDRGELF
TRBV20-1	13	SARGIFSTNEKLF
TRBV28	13	ASSVREWSNQPQH
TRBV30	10	AWGQMNTEAF
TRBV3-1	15	ASSPRRPGGQGRSIY
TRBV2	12	ASSESGASYEQY
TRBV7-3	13	ASSLGPEGTNEQF
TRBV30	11	ACRTRSSYEQY